The source of this T cell receptor (beta chain) is a study of shared clonotypes between healthy human individuals (TCRdb year 2020). With respect to the entire study: The cohort comprised a couple of women and three men aged 18 to 49 years. To estimate repertoire size and how much clonotype sharing occurs between individuals, the study deeply sequenced the blood TCR repertoires of several healthy adults. For each donor, three plates each were used for CD4 naive and CD4 memory, two plates were used for CD8 naive, and one plate was used for CD8 memory. To increase sequencing depth and limit assay-specific biases, TCR repertoire library preparation and sequencing were carried out by different laboratories using diverse techniques. Between about 0.9 and 10 billion PBMCs per donor were obtained by leukapheresis. What the study reported, not specific to this receptor: Rarefaction of sorted-subset datasets indicated incomplete sequencing despite the large sequencing depth. Pairwise subsampling indicated that sequencing depth was expected to affect the degree of clonotype sharing among donors. Sampling was limited to blood, and TCR repertoires in tissue likely differ from TCR repertoires in blood. Naive subsets generally had larger estimated clonotype richness than memory subsets did. Higher generation probabilities were observed for clonotypes shared by all four sorted-subset donors than for non-shared clonotypes. Because the study included only a small number of donors, the genetic and exposure-history diversity represented was limited. When a few donors were compared, the shared fraction of clonotypes was about 5% for naive CD4, 3% to 4% for naive CD8, 2% to 2.5% for memory CD4, and 0.3% to 0.5% for memory CD8.

TCR CDR3 regions were amplified from genomic DNA by multiplex PCR using the deep immunoSEQ assay. Extracted genomic DNA from each cell subset was spread evenly across all wells of several immunoSEQ 96-well plates, with each plate serving as a replicate. For sorted subsets, roughly 190 ng of genomic DNA, equivalent to some 30,000 T cell genomes, went into each replicate PCR. Purified libraries were measured with a Qubit 3.0 fluorometer, size-checked on a Bioanalyzer 2100, and measured again with the KAPA Library Quantification kit. Each immunoSEQ 96-well plate was sequenced on its own single-read 150-cycle Illumina NextSeq 550 flow cell. Per the authors' processing: Because only junctional sequences without quality scores were contained in the immunoSEQ output, filtering matching that applied to full-length reads could not be performed. Sequences were annotated with PyIR, a Python wrapper for IgBLAST v1.9, and V/J genes and CDR3 were assigned using IMGT germline references. Reads with weak V/J assignments (E-value above 1e-6), missing CDR3, stop codons, out-of-frame junctions, or ambiguous translated residues were removed. V3J clonotypes were defined as sequences sharing an identical inferred V gene, J gene, and CDR3 amino acid sequence. Percentage overlap between repertoires was calculated by dividing the number of shared unique clonotypes by the size of the smaller repertoire. Repertoire richness was assessed with RTK rarefaction, the Chao1 estimator, and Recon v2.1 estimates of unobserved clonotypes. For all TCRbeta clonotypes obtained by the gDNA method from four donors, generation probabilities were computed with OLGA. Here the immuneACCESS table is served through TCRdb, limited to in-frame sequences with V and J called. Missing clones are a known gap in these copies; in checked studies unresolved V genes cover under half, and the rest lacks a known reason. The V and J calls and the clone size are those of that table, but D and trimming were determined from the DNA. The sample yields approximately 720,000 clones; 92% were counted once. The ten largest clones capture about 24% of the sample.

The CDR1 and CDR2 encoded by the germline V gene are SNHLY and FYNNEI. The germline V and J ends show losses of 6 bases and 4 bases respectively, and no gene match explains 8 bases of the junction. From its cysteine to its phenylalanine, the CDR3 spans 15 amino acids. Here the CDR3 DNA is all that survives: 45 bases in frame from base 1. CD8 naive samples consisted of CD45RO-negative cells that were positively selected for CCR7, yielding a CD45RA+CCR7+ population without TemRA cells. Healthy HIV-negative adults with no recently reported acute infections or vaccinations were included as donors. Only Caucasian adults living in Nashville, Tennessee, USA were represented among the donors. After blood collection by leukapheresis, PBMCs were isolated using Ficoll-Histopaque density gradient centrifugation and then cryopreserved in the vapor phase of liquid nitrogen. Analytical flow cytometry was used to check the purity and quantity of each magnetically sorted T cell population. Genomic DNA was isolated from each sorted fraction and quantified by UV absorbance on a Nanodrop 2000c.

With respect to this clone: This clone's antigen is unknown. No much larger clone is present one base from it, and per-base qualities are unavailable.

Sequenced sample: naive CD8+ T cells sorted from blood. The cell subset or site label for this specimen denotes: CD45RA+CCR7+. The chain couples TRBV2 to TRBJ2-2; a stretch of 7 junction bases matches TRBD1. The sequence derives from a man aged 25 to 40 in good health. This receptor has the CDR3 CASSAPTGITGELFF. The bases read TGTGCCAGCAGCGCCCCGACAGGGATCACCGGGGAGCTGTTTTTT. Reference TRBV2 and TRBJ2-2 genes cover what lies past the CDR3, so the full variable domain is EPEVTQTPSHQVTQMGQEVILRCVPISNHLYFYWYRQILGQKVEFLVSFYNNEISEKSEIFDDQFSVERPDGSNFTLKIRSTKLEDSAMYFCASSAPTGITGELFFGEGSRLTVL.